This T cell receptor (beta chain) was found in a study of blood T cell repertoires in COVID-19. Study at large: Samples of COVID-19 (acute and convalescent) were obtained from the United States, Italy and Spain.

Method: immunoSEQ multiplex PCR; TCRdb's copy keeps in-frame clones and lacks some. The data hold 200,000 to 300,000 clones, with approximately 90% observed a single time. The CDR3 extends over 14 amino acids. The germline V gene encodes CDR1 MNHEY and CDR2 SVGEGT. Trimming left V 1 base short and J 1 base short, with 7 bases between. Sequencing was done on a sample of peripheral blood. J is TRBJ1-1 and V is TRBV6-2 or TRBV6-3; D remains unclear. This clonotype was sampled from a woman aged 35 to 49 with acute or convalescent COVID-19. CDR3 DNA: TGTGCCAGCAGTTACTTCCGAGCGAACACTGAAGCTTTCTTT. Translation gives CASSYFRANTEAFF.